One and the same sample provided the 7 T cell receptor beta chains below, sequenced in a study of T cell clones after liver transplantation. Assay used: immunoSEQ multiplex PCR; TCRdb lists only in-frame clones, some missing. This table holds about 16,000 clones, around 90% found once. The sequences come from CD8+ T cells from blood, collected before liver transplant. These receptors were collected from a human donor who received a liver transplant.

This rearrangement joins TRBV15 to TRBJ1-5, with 10 bases fitting TRBD1. The CDR3 spans 14 residues. With V trimmed by 4 bases and J by 5 bases, 2 bases remained unmatched. The germline CDR1 and CDR2 sequences are LNHNV and YYDKDF (reference sequence). In nucleotides, the CDR3 is TGTGCCACCAGCATAGGGACAGGGGATCAGCCCCAGCATTTT. Translating it yields CATSIGTGDQPQHF.

This clone was observed a single time. The chain uses TRBV27 and TRBJ2-1, with 10 nucleotides matching TRBD1. Looked up from germline, CDR1 is MNHEY and CDR2 is SMNVEV (reference sequence). The CDR3 sequence is 17 residues long. The V gene end was trimmed by 5 bases and the J gene end by 7 bases; junction bases not matched to a gene: 14. The CDR3 DNA follows: TGTGCCAGCAGTCTGGGCAGGGACAGGGGACCCCTGAATGAGCAGTTCTTC. It is translated as CASSLGRDRGPLNEQFF.

J is TRBJ1-2 and V is TRBV11-3; tentatively, D is TRBD1 (5 bases). The CDR3 has 15 residues. Looked up from germline, CDR1 is SGHNT and CDR2 is YENEEA. The V and J ends lost 2 bases and 3 bases respectively, with 13 bases between them. The CDR3 sequence is CASSLLEGNHYGYTF. For the CDR3, the DNA is TGTGCCAGCAGCTTATTGGAGGGGAACCACTATGGCTACACCTTC.

V is TRBV14 and J is TRBJ2-7; D gene uncertain. The CDR3 loop spans 12 amino acids. From germline, CDR1 is SGHDN and CDR2 FVKESK. Trimming cost V 1 base and J 5 bases, with 6 bases left between them. The CDR3 reads CASSQGGDEQYF. In DNA form, the CDR3 reads TGTGCCAGCAGCCAAGGGGGTGACGAGCAGTACTTC.

The genes are TRBV7-9 and TRBJ2-1; 7 positions match TRBD1. The CDR3 has 15 residues. Germline V gene data show CDR1 as SEHNR and CDR2 as FQNEAQ (reference sequence). V dropped 1 base and J dropped 5; count of bases not matched to a gene: 5. CDR3 region: CASSLEQGLNNEQFF. The CDR3 nucleotides are TGTGCCAGCAGCTTAGAACAGGGGCTTAACAATGAGCAGTTCTTC.

The chain links TRBV27 to TRBJ1-5; TRBD1 matches 9 bases. CDR3 length: 14 amino acids. Germline trimming cut 5 bases from V and 9 bases from J; bases unmatched to any gene: 8. Germline values: CDR1 MNHEY, CDR2 SMNVEV (reference sequence). The CDR3 loop is CASSPGQGVGPQHF. The CDR3 bases are TGTGCCAGCAGTCCGGGACAGGGCGTTGGGCCCCAGCATTTT.

J is TRBJ1-1 and V is TRBV4-2; D not resolved. V was cut by 0 bases and J by 3 bases, with 11 bases left in between. CDR3 length: 15 residues. Germline CDR1 LGHNA, CDR2 YNFKEQ. The CDR3 reads CASSQDRAPYTEAFF. The DNA for the CDR3 is TGTGCCAGCAGCCAAGATCGGGCACCTTACACTGAAGCTTTCTTT.